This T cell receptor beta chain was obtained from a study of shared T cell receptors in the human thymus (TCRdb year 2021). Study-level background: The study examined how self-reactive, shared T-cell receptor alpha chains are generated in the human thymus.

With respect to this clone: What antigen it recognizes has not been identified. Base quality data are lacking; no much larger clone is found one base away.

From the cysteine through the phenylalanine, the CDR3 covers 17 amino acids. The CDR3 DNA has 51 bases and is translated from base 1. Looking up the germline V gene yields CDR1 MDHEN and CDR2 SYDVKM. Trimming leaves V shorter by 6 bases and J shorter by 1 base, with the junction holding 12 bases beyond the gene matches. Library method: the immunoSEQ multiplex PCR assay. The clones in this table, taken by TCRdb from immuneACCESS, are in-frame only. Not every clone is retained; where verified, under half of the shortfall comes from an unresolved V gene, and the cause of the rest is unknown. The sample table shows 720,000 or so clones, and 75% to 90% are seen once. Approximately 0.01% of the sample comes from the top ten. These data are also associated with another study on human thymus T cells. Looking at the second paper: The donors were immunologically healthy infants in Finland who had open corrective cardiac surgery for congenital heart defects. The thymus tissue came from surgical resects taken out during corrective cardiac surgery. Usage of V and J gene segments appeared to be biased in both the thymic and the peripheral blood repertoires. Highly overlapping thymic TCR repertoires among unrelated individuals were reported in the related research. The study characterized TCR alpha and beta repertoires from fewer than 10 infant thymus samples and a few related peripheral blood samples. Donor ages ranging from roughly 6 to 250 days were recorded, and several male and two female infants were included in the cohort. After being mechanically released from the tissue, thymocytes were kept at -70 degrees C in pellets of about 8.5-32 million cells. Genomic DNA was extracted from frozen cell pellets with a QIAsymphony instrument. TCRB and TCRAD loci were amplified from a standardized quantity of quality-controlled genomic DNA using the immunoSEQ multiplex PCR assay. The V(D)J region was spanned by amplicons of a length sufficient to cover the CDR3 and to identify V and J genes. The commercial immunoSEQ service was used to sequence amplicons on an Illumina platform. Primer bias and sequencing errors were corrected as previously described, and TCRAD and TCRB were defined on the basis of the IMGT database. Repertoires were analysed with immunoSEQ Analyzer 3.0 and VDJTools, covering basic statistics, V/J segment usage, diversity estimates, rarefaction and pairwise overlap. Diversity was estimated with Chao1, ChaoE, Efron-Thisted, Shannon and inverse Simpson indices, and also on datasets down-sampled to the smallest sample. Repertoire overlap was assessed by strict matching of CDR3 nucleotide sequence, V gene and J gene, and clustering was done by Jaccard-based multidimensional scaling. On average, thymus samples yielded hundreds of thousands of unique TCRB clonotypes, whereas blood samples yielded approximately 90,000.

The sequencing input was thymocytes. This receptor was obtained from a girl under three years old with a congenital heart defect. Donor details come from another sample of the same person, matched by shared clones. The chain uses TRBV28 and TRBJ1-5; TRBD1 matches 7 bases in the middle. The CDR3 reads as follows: CASRTGRDRESNQPQHF. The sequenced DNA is TGTGCCAGCAGAACCGGGAGAGACAGGGAGAGCAATCAGCCCCAGCATTTT. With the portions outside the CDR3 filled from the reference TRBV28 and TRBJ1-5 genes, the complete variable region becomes DVKVTQSSRYLVKRTGEKVFLECVQDMDHENMFWYRQDPGLGLRLIYFSYDVKMKEKGDIPEGYSVSREKKERFSLILESASTNQTSMYLCASRTGRDRESNQPQHFGDGTRLSIL.